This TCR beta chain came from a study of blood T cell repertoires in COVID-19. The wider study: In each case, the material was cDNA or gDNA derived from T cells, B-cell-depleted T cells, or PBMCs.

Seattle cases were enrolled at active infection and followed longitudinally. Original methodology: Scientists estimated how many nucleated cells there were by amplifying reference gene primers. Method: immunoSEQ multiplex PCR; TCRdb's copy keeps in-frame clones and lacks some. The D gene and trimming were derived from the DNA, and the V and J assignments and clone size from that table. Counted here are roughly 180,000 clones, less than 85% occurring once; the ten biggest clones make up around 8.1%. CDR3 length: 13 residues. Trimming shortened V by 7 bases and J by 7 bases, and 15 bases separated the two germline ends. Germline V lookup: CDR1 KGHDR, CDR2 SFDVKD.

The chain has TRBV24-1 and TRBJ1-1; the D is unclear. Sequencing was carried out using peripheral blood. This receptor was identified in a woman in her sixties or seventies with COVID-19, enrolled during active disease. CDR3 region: CATSGVGRDEAFF. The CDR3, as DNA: TGTGCCACCAGCGGGGTAGGGAGGGATGAAGCTTTCTTT.